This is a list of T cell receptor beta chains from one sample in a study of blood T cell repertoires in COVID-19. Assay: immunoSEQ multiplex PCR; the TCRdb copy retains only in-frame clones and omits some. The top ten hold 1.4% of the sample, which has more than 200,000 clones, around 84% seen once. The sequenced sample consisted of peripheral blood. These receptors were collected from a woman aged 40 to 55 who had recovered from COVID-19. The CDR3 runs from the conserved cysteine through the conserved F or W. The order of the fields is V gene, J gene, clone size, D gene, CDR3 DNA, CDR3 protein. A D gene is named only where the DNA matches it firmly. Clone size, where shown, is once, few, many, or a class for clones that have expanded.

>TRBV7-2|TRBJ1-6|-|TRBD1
TGTGCCAGCAGCCCCGGGGACAGGGGTTATTCACCCCTCCACTTT
CASSPGDRGYSPLHF
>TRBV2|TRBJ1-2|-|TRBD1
TGTGCCAGCTTTCCAGGGGGCGCGGACGTCTATGGCTACACCTTC
CASFPGGADVYGYTF
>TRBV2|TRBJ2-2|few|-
TGTGCCAGCAGCAAAACACCGAACACCGGGGAGCTGTTTTTT
CASSKTPNTGELFF
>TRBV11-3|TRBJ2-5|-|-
TGTGCCAGCAGTGACAGGACACAAGAGACCCAGTACTTC
CASSDRTQETQYF
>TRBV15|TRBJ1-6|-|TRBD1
TGTGCCACCAGCAGAGAAGGGCAGGGGGTTTCACCCCTCCACTTT
CATSREGQGVSPLHF
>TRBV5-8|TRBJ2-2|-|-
TGTGCCAGCAGCTGGGGGCAAAACACCGGGGAGCTGTTTTTT
CASSWGQNTGELFF
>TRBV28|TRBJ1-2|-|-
TGTGCCATCCGTCTCACGGGTTATGGCTACACCTTC
CAIRLTGYGYTF
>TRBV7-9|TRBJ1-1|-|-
TGTGCCAGCAGCTTCTCGACACTGAACACTGAAGCTTTCTTT
CASSFSTLNTEAFF
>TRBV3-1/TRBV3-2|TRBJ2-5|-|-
TGTGCCAGCAGCCTCCAGACCACAGGGATCGGCGAGACCCAGTACTTC
CASSLQTTGIGETQYF
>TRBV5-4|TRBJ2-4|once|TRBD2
TGTGCCAGCAGCCGGACTAGCGGGGGGGCCGAGGTTCAGTACTTC
CASSRTSGGAEVQYF
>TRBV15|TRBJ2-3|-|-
TGTGCCACCAGCAGACCCCAAATCCTAGGGGTAGATACGCAGTATTTT
CATSRPQILGVDTQYF
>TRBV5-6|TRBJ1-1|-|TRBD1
TGTGCCAGCAGCTCAAACAGGGGGGGCAGGTATTCGGAAGCTTTCTTT
CASSSNRGGRYSEAFF
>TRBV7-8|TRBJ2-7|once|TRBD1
TGTGCCAGCAGCTTAGATCGGGACAGGGGAAACGAGCAGTACTTC
CASSLDRDRGNEQYF
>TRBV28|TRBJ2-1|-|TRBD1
TGTGCCAGCAGTTTATCGGGGACAGGTAAATACAATGAGCAGTTCTTC
CASSLSGTGKYNEQFF
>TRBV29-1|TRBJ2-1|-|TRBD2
TGCAGCGCTAGCGGGGGGTGGACCTACAATGAGCAGTTCTTC
CSASGGWTYNEQFF
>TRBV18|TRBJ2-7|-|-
TGTGCCAGCTCACCCGACTTATCGGGGAACTACGAGCAGTACTTC
CASSPDLSGNYEQYF
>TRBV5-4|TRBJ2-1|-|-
TGTGCCAGCAGCTTGGACAGGACCAATGAGCAGTTCTTC
CASSLDRTNEQFF
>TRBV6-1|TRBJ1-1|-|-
TGTGCCAGCAGTGACAGAAGTCGGAACACTGAAGCTTTCTTT
CASSDRSRNTEAFF
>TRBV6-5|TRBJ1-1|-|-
TGTGCCAGCAATCGGGTCCGGAACACTGAAGCTTTCTTT
CASNRVRNTEAFF
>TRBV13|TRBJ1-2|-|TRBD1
TGTGCCAGCAGCTTAGGGCGGGTACAGGGGAGCTATGGCTACACCTTC
CASSLGRVQGSYGYTF
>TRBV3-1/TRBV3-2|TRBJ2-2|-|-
TGTGCCAGCAGCCACAGTTACACCGGGGAGCTGTTTTTT
CASSHSYTGELFF
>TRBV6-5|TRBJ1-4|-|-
TGTGCCAGCAGTTTAGGCCCGGGAGATGAAAAACTGTTTTTT
CASSLGPGDEKLFF
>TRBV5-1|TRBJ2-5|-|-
TGCGCCAGCAGCCAGGTCCAAGAGACCCAGTACTTC
CASSQVQETQYF
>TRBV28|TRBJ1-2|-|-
TGTGCCAGCAGCGGGCCAGGGTCGAACTATGGCTACACCTTC
CASSGPGSNYGYTF
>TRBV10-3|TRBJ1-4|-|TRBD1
TGTGCCATCAGTCCGGACAGGGGAAATGAAAAACTGTTTTTT
CAISPDRGNEKLFF
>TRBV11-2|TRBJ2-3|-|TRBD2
TGTGCCAGCAGCTTAGGTGGGGGAGGACTAGCGGGGGAATCAGATACGCAGTATTTT
CASSLGGGGLAGESDTQYF
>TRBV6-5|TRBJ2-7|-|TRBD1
TGTGCCAGCAGGGGTACAGGGGGCCTATACGAGCAGTACTTC
CASRGTGGLYEQYF
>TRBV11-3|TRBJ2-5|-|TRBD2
TGTGCCAGCAGCTTAGTAACTAGCGGGGGGGCCGAGACCCAGTACTTC
CASSLVTSGGAETQYF
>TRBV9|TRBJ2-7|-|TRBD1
TGTGCCAGCAGCGCCGACAGGGGCTGGAAAAACGAGCAGTACTTC
CASSADRGWKNEQYF
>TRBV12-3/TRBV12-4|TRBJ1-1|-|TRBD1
TGTGCCAGCAGCCTCGAGGGGGCGGCTGAAGCTTTCTTT
CASSLEGAAEAFF
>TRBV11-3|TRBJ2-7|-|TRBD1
TGTGCCAGCGAGAGTAGTCCCGGGACAGGACACTACGAGCAGTACTTC
CASESSPGTGHYEQYF
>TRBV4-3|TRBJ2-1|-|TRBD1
TGCGCCAGCAGCCCGGGACAGGGGGTACGGGAGCAGTTCTTC
CASSPGQGVREQFF
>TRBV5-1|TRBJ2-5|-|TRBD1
TGCGCCAGCAGCTTGGAAGGCAGGGGGACAGAGACCCAGTACTTC
CASSLEGRGTETQYF
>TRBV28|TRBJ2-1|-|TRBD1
TGTGCCAGCAGTTTACCAAGACAGGGCTCCAATGAGCAGTTCTTC
CASSLPRQGSNEQFF
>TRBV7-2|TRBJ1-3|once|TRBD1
TGTGCCAGCAGCCGGACAGGGGGCAGCTCTGGAAACACCATATATTTT
CASSRTGGSSGNTIYF
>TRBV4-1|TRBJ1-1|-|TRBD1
TGCGCCAGCAGCCGAGACAGGGTCGTGACTGAAGCTTTCTTT
CASSRDRVVTEAFF
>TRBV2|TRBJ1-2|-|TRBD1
TGTGCCAGCAGTGAAGTACAGGGGGACTATGGCTACACCTTC
CASSEVQGDYGYTF
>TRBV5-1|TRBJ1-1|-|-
TGCGCCAGCAGCTTCGGACAGACGAACACTGAAGCTTTCTTT
CASSFGQTNTEAFF
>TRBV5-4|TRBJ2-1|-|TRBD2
TGTGCCAGCAGCTCAGCGGGGTCGAGCTCCTACAATGAGCAGTTCTTC
CASSSAGSSSYNEQFF
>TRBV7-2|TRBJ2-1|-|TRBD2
TGTGCCAGCAGCTCTAGAAGCGGGGGCCGGGAGCAGTTCTTC
CASSSRSGGREQFF
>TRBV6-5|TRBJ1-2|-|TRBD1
TGTGCCAGCAGGCCCCCGGGACAGAACTATGGCTACACCTTC
CASRPPGQNYGYTF
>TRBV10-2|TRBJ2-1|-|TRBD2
TGCGCCAGTCGTAAACTAGCGGGGTTCTCCTACAATGAGCAGTTCTTC
CASRKLAGFSYNEQFF
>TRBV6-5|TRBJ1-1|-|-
TGTGCCAGCAGTACCAGACAGATGGGCGTCCCTGAAGCTTTCTTT
CASSTRQMGVPEAFF
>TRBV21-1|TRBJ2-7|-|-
TGTGCCAGCAGCACAACCCGGGACAGCAGCTCCTACGAGCAGTACTTC
CASSTTRDSSSYEQYF